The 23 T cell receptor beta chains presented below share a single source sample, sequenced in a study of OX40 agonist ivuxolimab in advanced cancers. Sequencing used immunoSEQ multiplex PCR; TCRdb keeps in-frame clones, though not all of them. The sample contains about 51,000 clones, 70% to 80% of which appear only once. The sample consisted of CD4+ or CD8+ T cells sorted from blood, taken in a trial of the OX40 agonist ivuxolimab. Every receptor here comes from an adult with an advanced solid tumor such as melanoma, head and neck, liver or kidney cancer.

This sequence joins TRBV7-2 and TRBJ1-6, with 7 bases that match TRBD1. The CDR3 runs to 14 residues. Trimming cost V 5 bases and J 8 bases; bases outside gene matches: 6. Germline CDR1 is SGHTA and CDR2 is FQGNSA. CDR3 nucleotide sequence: TGTGCCAGCAGCCGCGGGACAGTCTATTCACCCCTCCACTTT. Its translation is CASSRGTVYSPLHF.

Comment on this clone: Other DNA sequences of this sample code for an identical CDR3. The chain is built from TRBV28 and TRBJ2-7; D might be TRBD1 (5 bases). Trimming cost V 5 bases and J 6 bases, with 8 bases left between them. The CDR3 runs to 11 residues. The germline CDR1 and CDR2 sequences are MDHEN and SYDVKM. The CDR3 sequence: CASSGRGEQYF. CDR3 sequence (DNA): TGTGCCAGCAGTGGAAGGGGCGAGCAGTACTTC. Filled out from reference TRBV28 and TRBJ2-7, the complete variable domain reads DVKVTQSSRYLVKRTGEKVFLECVQDMDHENMFWYRQDPGLGLRLIYFSYDVKMKEKGDIPEGYSVSREKKERFSLILESASTNQTSMYLCASSGRGEQYFGPGTRLTVT.

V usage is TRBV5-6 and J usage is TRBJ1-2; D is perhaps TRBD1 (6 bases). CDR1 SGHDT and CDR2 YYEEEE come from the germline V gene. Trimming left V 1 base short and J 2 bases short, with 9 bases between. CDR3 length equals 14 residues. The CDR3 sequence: CASSLRGANYGYTF. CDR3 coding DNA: TGTGCCAGCAGCTTGAGGGGGGCCAACTATGGCTACACCTTC.

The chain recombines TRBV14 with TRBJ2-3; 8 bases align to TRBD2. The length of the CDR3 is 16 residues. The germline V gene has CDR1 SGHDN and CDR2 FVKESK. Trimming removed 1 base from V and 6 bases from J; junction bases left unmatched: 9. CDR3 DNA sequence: TGTGCCAGCAGCCAAGCTACGGGAGGGTTAACGGATACGCAGTATTTT. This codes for CASSQATGGLTDTQYF.

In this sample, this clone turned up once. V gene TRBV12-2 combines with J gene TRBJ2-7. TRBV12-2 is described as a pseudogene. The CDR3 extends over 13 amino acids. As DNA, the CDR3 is TGTGCAAGTCGCTTGGCTGGGACCTACGAGCAGTACTTC. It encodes CASRLAGTYEQYF.

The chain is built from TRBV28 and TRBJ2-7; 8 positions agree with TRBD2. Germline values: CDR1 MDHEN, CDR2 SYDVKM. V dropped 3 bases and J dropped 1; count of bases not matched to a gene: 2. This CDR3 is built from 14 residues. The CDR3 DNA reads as TGTGCCAGCAGTTTGCTAGCGGGTTCCTACGAGCAGTACTTC. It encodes CASSLLAGSYEQYF.

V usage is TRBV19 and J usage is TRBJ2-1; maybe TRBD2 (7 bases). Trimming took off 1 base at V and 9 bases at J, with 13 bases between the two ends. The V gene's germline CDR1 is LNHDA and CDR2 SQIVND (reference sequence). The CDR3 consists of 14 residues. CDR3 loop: CASSIGVGGGEQFF. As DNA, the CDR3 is TGTGCCAGTAGTATAGGGGTGGGAGGGGGTGAGCAGTTCTTC.

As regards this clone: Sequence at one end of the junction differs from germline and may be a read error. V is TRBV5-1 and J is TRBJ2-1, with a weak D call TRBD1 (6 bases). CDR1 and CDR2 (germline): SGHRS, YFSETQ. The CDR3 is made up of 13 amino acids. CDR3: CASSGGGGSPGVF. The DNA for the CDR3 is TGCGCCAGCAGCGGGGGCGGTGGGAGCCCCGGGGTCTTC.

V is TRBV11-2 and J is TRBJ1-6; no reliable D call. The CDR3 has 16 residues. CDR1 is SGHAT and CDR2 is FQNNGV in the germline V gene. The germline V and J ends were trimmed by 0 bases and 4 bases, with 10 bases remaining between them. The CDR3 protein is CASSLDRIRYNSPLHF. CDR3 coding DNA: TGTGCCAGCAGCTTAGATCGGATCAGATATAATTCACCCCTCCACTTT.

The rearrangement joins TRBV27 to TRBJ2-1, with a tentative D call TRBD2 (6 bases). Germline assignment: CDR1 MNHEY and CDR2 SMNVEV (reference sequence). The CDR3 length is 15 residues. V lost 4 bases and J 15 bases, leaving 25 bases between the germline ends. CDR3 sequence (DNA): TGTGCCAGCAGTTCCCCGGGAGAGGTGGCAGGGACTTGGTTCTTC. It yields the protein CASSSPGEVAGTWFF.

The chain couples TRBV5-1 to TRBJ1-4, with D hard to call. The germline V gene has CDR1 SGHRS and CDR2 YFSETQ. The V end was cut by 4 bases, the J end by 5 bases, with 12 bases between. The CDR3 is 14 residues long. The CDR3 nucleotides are TGCGCCAGCAGCCGAGAAGGGAGAAATGAAAAACTGTTTTTT. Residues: CASSREGRNEKLFF.

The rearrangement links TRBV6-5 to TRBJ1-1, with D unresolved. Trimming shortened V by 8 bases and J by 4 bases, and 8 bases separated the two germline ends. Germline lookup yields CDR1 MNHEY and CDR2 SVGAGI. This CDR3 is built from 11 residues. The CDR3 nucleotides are TGTGCCAGCGCCTCCTTCACTGAAGCTTTCTTT. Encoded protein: CASASFTEAFF.

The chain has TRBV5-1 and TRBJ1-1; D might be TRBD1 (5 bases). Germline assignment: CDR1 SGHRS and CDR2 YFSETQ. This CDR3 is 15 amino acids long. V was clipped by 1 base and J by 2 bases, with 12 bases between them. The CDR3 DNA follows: TGCGCCAGCAGCTTGACTCGTACAGGTAACACTGAAGCTTTCTTT. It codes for CASSLTRTGNTEAFF.

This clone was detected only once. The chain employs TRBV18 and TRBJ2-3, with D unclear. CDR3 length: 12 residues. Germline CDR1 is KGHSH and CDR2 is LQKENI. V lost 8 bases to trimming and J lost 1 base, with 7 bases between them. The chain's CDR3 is CASEEGTDTQYF. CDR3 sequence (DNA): TGTGCCAGCGAGGAAGGCACAGATACGCAGTATTTT.

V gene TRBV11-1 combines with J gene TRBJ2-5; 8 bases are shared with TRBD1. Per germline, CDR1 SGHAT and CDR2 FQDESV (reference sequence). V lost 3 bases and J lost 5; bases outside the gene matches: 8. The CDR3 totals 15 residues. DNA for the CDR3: TGTGCCAGCAGCTTTGGACAGGGTGGGCAGGAGACCCAGTACTTC. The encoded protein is CASSFGQGGQETQYF.

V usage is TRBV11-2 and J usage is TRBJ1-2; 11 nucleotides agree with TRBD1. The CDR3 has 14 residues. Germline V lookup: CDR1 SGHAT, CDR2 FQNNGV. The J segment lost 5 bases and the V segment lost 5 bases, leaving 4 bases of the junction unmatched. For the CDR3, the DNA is TGTGCCAGCAGCGAGGACAGGGGGCTTTATGGCTACACCTTC. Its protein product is CASSEDRGLYGYTF. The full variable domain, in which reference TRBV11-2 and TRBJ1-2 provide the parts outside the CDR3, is EAGVAQSPRYKIIEKRQSVAFWCNPISGHATLYWYQQILGQGPKLLIQFQNNGVVDDSQLPKDRFSAERLKGVDSTLKIQPAKLEDSAVYLCASSEDRGLYGYTFGSGTRLTVV.

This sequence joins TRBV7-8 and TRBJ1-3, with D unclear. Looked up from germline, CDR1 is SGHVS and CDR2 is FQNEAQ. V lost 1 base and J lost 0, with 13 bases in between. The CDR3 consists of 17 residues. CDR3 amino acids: CASSLEAQVSSGNTIYF. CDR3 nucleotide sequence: TGTGCCAGCAGCTTAGAGGCCCAGGTCAGCTCTGGAAACACCATATATTTT.

CDR3 region: CASSQRVLAGGPYNEQFF. CDR3 sequence (DNA): TGTGCCAGCAGCCAGCGGGTTCTGGCGGGAGGACCTTACAATGAGCAGTTCTTC. The V gene is TRBV14, the J gene TRBJ2-1, with TRBD2 identical over 8 bases. This CDR3 has 18 amino acids. J lost 4 bases, V lost 3 bases, and 14 bases had no gene match. CDR1 SGHDN and CDR2 FVKESK come from the germline V gene.

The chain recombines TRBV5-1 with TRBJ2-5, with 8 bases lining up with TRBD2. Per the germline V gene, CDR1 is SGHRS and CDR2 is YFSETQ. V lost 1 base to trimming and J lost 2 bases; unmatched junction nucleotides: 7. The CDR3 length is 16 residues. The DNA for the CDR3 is TGCGCCAGCAGCTTGTATAGCGGGAACCTACAAGAGACCCAGTACTTC. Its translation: CASSLYSGNLQETQYF.

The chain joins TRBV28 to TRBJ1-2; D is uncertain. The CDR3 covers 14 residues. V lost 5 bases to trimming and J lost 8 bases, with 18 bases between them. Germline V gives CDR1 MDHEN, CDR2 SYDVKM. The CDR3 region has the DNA TGTGCCAGCAGTCCACGGCTTGACCTTGGAGGCTACACCTTC. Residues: CASSPRLDLGGYTF.

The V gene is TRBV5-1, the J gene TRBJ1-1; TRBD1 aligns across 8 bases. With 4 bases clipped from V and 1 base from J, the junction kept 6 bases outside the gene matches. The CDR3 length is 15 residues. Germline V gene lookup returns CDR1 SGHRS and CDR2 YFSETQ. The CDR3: CASSPGGARNTEAFF. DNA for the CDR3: TGCGCCAGCAGCCCAGGGGGCGCGAGGAACACTGAAGCTTTCTTT.

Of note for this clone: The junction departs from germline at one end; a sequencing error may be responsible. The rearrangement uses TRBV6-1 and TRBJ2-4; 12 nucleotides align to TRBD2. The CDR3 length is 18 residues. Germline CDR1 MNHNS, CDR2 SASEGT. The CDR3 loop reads CASREGLAGLGVFNIQYF. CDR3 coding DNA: TGTGCCAGCAGGGAAGGACTAGCGGGATTGGGGGTGTTTAACATTCAGTACTTC.

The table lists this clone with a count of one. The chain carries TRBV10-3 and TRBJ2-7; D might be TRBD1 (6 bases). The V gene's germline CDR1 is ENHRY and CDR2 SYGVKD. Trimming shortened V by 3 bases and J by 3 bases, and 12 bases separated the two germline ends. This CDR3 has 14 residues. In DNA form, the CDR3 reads TGTGCCATCAGTGATTTTGGACAGTTCTACGAGCAGTACTTC. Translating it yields CAISDFGQFYEQYF.